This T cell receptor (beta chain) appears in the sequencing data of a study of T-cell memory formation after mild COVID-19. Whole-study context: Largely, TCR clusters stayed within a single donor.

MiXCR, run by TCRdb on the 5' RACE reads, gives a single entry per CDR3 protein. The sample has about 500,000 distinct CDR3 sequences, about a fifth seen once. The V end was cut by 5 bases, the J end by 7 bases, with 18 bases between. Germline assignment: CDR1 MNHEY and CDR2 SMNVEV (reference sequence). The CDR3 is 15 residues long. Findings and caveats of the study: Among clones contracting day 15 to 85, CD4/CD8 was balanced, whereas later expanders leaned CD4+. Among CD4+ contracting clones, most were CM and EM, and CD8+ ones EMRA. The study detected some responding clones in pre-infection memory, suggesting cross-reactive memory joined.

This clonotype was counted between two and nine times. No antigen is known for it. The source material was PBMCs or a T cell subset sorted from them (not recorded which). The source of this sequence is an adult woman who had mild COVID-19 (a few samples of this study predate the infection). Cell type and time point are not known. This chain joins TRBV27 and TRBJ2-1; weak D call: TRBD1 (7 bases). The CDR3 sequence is CASSLTGWGVNEQFF. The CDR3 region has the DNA TGTGCCAGCAGTCTGACAGGGTGGGGGGTTAATGAGCAGTTCTTC.